This T cell receptor (beta chain) was obtained from a study of shared clonotypes between healthy human individuals. About the study: The cohort had two women and a few men, ages 18 to 49.

V gave up 6 bases and J gave up 5 bases, with 16 bases separating them. The CDR3 covers 14 residues. Germline loops: CDR1 MNHEY, CDR2 SVGAGI. Points on this clone: The antigen is unknown.

Regarding the study as a whole: Large sequencing depth failed to make sorted-subset sequencing complete, rarefaction showed.

Deep level was the assay's run setting. In the original processing: ImmunoSEQ output held junction-only sequences without quality scores, so filtering differed. Data came from immunoSEQ multiplex PCR; TCRdb stores just in-frame clones and leaves some out. V and J calls and clone size are those listed in that table; D and trimming were worked out from the DNA. The sample includes millions of clones, less than 95% of them seen just once. Naivety among CD8 cells was defined by CD45RO negativity and positive CCR7 selection, thereby excluding terminally differentiated effector memory CD45RA+ cells. The chain recombines TRBV6-5 with TRBJ2-5; D is undetermined. The origin of this receptor is a man in his late teens or twenties in good health. Sequenced material: naive CD8+ T cells sorted from blood. CDR3 residues: CASSPAVRFETQYF. Written as DNA, the CDR3 is TGTGCCAGCAGCCCCGCCGTTCGCTTTGAGACCCAGTACTTC.